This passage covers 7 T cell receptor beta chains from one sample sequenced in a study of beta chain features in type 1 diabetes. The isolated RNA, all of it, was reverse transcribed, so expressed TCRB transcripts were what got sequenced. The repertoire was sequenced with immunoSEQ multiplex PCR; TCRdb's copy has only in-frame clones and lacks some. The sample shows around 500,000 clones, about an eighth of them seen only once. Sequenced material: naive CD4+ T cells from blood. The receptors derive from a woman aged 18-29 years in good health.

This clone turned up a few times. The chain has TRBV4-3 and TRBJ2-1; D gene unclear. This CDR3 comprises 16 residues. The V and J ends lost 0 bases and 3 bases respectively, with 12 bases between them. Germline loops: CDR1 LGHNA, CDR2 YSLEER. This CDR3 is CASSQDQAARYNEQFF. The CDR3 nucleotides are TGCGCCAGCAGCCAAGATCAGGCGGCCCGCTACAATGAGCAGTTCTTC.

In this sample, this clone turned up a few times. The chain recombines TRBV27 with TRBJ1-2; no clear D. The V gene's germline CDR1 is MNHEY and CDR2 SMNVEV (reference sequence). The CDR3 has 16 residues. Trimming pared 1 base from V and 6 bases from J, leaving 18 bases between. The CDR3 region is CASSLFGAPTLHGYTF. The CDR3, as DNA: TGTGCCAGCAGTTTATTTGGAGCCCCTACACTACATGGCTACACCTTC.

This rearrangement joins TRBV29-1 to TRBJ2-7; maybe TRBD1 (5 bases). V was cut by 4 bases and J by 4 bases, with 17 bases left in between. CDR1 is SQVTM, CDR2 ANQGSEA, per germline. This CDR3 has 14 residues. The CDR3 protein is CSVVTDDLDYEQYF. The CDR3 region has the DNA TGCAGCGTTGTGACAGACGACCTGGATTACGAGCAGTACTTC.

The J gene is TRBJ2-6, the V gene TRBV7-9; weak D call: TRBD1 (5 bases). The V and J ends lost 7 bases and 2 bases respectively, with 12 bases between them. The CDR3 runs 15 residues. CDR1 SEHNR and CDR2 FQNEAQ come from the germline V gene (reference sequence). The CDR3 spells CASTSSRAGANVLTF. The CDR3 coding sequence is TGTGCCAGCACCTCGAGCAGGGCTGGGGCCAACGTCCTGACTTTC.

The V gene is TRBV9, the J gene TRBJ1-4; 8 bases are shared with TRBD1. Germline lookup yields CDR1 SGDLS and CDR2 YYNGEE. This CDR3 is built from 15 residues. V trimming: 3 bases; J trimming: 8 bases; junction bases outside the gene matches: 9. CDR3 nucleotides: TGTGCCAGCAGCGGAGGACAGGGAGTAGAGGAAAAACTGTTTTTT. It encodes CASSGGQGVEEKLFF. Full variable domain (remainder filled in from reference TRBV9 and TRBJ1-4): DSGVTQTPKHLITATGQRVTLRCSPRSGDLSVYWYQQSLDQGLQFLIQYYNGEERAKGNILERFSAQQFPDLHSELNLSSLELGDSALYFCASSGGQGVEEKLFFGSGTQLSVL.

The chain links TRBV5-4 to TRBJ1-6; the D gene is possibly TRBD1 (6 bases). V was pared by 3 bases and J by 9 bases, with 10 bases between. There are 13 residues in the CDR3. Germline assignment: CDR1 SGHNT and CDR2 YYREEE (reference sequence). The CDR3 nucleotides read TGTGCCAGCAGCTGGGACACCGCTTCACCCCTCCACTTT. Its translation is CASSWDTASPLHF.

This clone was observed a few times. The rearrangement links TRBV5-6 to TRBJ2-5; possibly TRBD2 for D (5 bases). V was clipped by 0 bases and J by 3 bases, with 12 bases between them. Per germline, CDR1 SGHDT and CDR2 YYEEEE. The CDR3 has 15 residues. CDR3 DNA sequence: TGTGCCAGCAGCTTGGTTCATCGGGAAAAAGAGACCCAGTACTTC. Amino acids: CASSLVHREKETQYF.